Below, one T cell receptor (beta chain) is given with its context. Followed over time, Seattle patients had been enrolled while infection was active. Authors' methods: Reference gene primers were amplified, and this amplification served to estimate nucleated cell counts. The table came from immunoSEQ multiplex PCR; TCRdb's copy has only in-frame clones and leaves some out. V and J calls and clone size are those listed in that table; D and trimming were worked out from the DNA. The sample includes 350,000 or so clones, roughly nine tenths of them seen just once. The sample belongs to a study of blood T cell repertoires in COVID-19. Looking at the study overall: The United States, Italy and Spain provided the acute and convalescent COVID-19 samples. The analysed material was cDNA or gDNA that came from T cells, B-cell-depleted T cells, or PBMCs.

V lost 5 bases and J lost 8, with 10 bases in between. CDR1 is MNHNY, CDR2 SVGAGI, per germline (reference sequence). The CDR3 has 13 residues. This sequence originates from a woman aged 55-69 years with COVID-19, enrolled during active disease. What was sequenced was peripheral blood. The chain employs TRBV6-6 and TRBJ1-6, with D hard to call. CDR3 sequence: CASSPTEDSPLHF. The DNA of the CDR3 is TGTGCCAGCAGTCCCACCGAGGATTCACCCCTCCACTTT.